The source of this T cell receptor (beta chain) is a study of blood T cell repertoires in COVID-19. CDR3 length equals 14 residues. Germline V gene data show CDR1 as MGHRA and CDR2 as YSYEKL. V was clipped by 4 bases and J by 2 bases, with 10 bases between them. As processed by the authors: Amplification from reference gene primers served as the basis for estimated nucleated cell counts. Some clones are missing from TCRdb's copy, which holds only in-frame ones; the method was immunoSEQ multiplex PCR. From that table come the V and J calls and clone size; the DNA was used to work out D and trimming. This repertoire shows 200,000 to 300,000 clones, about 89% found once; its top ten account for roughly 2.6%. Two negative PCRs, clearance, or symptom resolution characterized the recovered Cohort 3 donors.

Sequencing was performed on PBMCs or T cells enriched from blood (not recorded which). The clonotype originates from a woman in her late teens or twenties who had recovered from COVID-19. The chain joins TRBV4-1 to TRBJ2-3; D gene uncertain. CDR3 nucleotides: TGCGCCAGCAGCCTCGACAAAGCCACAGATACGCAGTATTTT. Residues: CASSLDKATDTQYF.